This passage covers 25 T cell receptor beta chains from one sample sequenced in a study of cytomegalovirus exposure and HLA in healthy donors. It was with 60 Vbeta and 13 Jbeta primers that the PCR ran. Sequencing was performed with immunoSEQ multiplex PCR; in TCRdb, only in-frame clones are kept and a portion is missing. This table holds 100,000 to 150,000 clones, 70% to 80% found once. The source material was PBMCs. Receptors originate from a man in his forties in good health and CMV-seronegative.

This CDR3 is CASSESLREPQHF. CDR3 coding DNA: TGTGCCAGCAGTGAATCCCTCAGGGAGCCCCAGCATTTT. V usage is TRBV6-1 and J usage is TRBJ1-5, with D perhaps matching TRBD1 (5 bases). Germline values: CDR1 MNHNS, CDR2 SASEGT. CDR3 size: 13 residues. V gave up 2 bases and J gave up 8 bases, with 10 bases separating them.

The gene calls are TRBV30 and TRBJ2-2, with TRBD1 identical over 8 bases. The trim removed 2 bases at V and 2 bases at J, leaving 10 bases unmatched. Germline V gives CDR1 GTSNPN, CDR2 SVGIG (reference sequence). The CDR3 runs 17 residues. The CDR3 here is CAWSSYNGQGNTGELFF. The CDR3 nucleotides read TGTGCCTGGAGTTCCTATAACGGACAGGGAAACACCGGGGAGCTGTTTTTT.

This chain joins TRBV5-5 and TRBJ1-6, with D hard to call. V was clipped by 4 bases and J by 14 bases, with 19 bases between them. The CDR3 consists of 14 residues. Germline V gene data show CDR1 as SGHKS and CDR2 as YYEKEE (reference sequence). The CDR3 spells CASSPYTEGGTLHF. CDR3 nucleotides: TGTGCCAGCAGCCCATATACAGAGGGAGGCACCCTCCACTTT.

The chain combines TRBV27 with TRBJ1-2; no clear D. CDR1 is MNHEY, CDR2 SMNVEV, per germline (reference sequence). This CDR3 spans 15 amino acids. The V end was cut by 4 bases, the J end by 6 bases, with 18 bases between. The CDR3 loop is CASSSLLRGGDGYTF. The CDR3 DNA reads TGTGCCAGCAGTTCACTACTTCGGGGAGGCGATGGCTACACCTTC.

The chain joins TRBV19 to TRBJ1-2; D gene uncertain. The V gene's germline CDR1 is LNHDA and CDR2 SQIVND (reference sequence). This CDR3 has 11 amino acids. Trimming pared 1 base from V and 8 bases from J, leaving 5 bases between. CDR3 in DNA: TGTGCCAGTAGTATAGCGGGAGGCTACACCTTC. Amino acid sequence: CASSIAGGYTF.

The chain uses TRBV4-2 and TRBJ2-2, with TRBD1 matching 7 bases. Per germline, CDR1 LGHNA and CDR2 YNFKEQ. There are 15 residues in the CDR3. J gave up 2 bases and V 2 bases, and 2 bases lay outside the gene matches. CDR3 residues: CASSQKGANTGELFF. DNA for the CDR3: TGTGCCAGCAGCCAAAAGGGGGCCAACACCGGGGAGCTGTTTTTT.

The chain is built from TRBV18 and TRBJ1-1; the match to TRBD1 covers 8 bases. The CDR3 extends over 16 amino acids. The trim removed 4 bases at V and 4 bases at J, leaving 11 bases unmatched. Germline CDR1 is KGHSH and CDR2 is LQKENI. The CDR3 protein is CASSQRTGIDGTEAFF. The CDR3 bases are TGTGCCAGCTCACAAAGGACAGGGATTGATGGCACTGAAGCTTTCTTT.

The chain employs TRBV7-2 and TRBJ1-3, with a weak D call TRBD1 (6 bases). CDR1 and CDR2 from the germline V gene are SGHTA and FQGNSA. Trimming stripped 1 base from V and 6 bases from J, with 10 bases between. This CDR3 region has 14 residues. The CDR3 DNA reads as TGTGCCAGCAGCTTAGGGGGGACACTAAACACCATATATTTT. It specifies CASSLGGTLNTIYF.

This chain's CDR3 is CASSLGQGGQPQHF. For the CDR3, the DNA is TGTGCCAGCAGTCTCGGACAGGGCGGTCAGCCCCAGCATTTT. The V call is TRBV2, the J call TRBJ1-5; TRBD1 matches 8 bases. The V gene end was trimmed by 5 bases and the J gene end by 6 bases; junction bases not matched to a gene: 6. There are 14 residues in the CDR3. Germline V gives CDR1 SNHLY, CDR2 FYNNEI.

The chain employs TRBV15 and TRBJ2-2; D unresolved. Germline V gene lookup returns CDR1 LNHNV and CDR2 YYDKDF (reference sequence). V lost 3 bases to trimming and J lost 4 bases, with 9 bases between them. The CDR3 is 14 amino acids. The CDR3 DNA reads TGTGCCACCAGCAGCCGGGTGAGCACCGGGGAGCTGTTTTTT. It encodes CATSSRVSTGELFF.

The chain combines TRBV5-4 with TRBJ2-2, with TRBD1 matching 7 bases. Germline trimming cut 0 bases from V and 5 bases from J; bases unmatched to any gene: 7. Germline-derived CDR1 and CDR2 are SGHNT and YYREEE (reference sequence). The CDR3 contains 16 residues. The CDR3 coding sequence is TGTGCCAGCAGCTTGGGAGGGGGCGCCAGAACCGGGGAGCTGTTTTTT. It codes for CASSLGGGARTGELFF.

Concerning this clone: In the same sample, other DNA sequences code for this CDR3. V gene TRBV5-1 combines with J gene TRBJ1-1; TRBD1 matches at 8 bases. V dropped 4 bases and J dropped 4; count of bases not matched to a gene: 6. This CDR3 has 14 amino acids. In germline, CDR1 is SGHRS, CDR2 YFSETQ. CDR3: CASSGQGAGTEAFF. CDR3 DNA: TGCGCCAGCAGCGGGCAGGGGGCCGGCACTGAAGCTTTCTTT.

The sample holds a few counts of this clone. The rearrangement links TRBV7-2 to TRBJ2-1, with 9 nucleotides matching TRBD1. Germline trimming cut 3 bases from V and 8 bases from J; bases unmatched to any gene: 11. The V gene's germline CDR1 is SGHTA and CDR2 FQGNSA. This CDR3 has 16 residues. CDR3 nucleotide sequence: TGTGCCAGCAGCTTTTCTCCCGGGACAGGGACGGATGAGCAGTTCTTC. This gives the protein CASSFSPGTGTDEQFF. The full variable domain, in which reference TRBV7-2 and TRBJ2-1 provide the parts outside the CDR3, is GAGVSQSPSNKVTEKGKDVELRCDPISGHTALYWYRQSLGQGLEFLIYFQGNSAPDKSGLPSDRFSAERTGGSVSTLTIQRTQQEDSAVYLCASSFSPGTGTDEQFFGPGTRLTVL.

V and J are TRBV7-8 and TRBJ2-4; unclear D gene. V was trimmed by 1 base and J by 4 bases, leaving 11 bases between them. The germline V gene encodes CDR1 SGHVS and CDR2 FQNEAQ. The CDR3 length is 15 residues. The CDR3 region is CASSLGATGKNIQYF. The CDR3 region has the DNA TGTGCCAGCAGCTTAGGGGCCACTGGGAAAAACATTCAGTACTTC.

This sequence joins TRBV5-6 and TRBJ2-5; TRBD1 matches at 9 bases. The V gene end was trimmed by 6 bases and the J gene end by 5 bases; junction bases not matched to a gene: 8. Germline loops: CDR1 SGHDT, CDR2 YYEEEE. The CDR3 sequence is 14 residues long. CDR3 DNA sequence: TGTGCCAGCACCCGGACAGGGGTGGGGGAGACCCAGTACTTC. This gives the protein CASTRTGVGETQYF. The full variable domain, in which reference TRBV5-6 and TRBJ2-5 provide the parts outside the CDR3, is DAGVTQSPTHLIKTRGQQVTLRCSPKSGHDTVSWYQQALGQGPQFIFQYYEEEERQRGNFPDRFSGHQFPNYSSELNVNALLLGDSALYLCASTRTGVGETQYFGPGTRLLVL.

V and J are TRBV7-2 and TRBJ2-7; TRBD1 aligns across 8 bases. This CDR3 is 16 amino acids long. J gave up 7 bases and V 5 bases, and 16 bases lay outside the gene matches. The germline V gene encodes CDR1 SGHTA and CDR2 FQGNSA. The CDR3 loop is CASSPTIRDRGKEQYF. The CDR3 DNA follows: TGTGCCAGCAGCCCAACAATAAGAGACAGGGGAAAAGAGCAGTACTTC.

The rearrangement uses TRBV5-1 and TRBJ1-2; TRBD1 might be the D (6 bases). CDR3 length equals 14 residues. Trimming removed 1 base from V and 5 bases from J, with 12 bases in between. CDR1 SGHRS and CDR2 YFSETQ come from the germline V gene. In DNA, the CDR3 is TGCGCCAGCAGCTTGAGGGGACAAGGATATGGCTACACCTTC. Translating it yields CASSLRGQGYGYTF.

The CDR3 nucleotides are TGTGCCAGCAGCCCCGAAGGGAGGGGATACACAGATACGCAGTATTTT. This gives the protein CASSPEGRGYTDTQYF. V and J are TRBV11-2 and TRBJ2-3; TRBD2 matches 7 bases. J gave up 2 bases and V 5 bases, and 10 bases lay outside the gene matches. The CDR3 is 16 residues long. CDR1 and CDR2 (germline): SGHAT, FQNNGV.

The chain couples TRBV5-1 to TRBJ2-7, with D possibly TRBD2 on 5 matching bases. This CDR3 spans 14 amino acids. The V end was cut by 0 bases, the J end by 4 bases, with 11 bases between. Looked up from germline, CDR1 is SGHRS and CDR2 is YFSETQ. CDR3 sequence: CASSLGGKPYEQYF. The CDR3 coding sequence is TGCGCCAGCAGCTTGGGAGGGAAACCTTACGAGCAGTACTTC. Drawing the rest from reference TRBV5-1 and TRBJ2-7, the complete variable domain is KAGVTQTPRYLIKTRGQQVTLSCSPISGHRSVSWYQQTPGQGLQFLFEYFSETQRNKGNFPGRFSGRQFSNSRSEMNVSTLELGDSALYLCASSLGGKPYEQYFGPGTRLTVT.

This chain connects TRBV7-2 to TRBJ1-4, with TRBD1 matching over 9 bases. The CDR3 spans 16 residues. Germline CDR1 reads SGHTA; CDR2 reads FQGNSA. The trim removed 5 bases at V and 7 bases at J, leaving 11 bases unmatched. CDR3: CASSPTPDRGGEKLFF. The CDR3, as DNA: TGTGCCAGCAGCCCAACCCCGGACAGGGGTGGTGAAAAACTGTTTTTT.

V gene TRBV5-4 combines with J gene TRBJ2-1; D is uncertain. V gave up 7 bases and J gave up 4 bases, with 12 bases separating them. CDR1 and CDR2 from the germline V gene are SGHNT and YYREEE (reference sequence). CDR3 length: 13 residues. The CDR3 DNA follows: TGTGCCAGCTCTTCGCCCCTATACAATGAGCAGTTCTTC. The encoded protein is CASSSPLYNEQFF.

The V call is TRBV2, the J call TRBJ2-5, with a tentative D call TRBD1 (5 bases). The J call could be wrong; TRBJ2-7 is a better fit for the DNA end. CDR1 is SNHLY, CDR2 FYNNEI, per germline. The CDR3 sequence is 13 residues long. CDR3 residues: CASVLQGLNEQYF. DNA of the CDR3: TGTGCCAGCGTACTTCAGGGTCTCAACGAGCAGTACTTC.

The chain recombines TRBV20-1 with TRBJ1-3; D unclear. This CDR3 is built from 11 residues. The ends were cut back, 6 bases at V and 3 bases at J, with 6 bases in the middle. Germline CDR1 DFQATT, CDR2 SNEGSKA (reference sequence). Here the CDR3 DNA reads TGCAGTGCCCGGGGTGGAAACACCATATATTTT. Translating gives CSARGGNTIYF.

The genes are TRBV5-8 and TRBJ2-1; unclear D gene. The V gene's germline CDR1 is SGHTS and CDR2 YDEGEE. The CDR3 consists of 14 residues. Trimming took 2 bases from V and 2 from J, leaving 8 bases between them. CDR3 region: CASSLYTTYNEQFF. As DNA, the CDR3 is TGTGCCAGCAGCTTATACACCACCTACAATGAGCAGTTCTTC.

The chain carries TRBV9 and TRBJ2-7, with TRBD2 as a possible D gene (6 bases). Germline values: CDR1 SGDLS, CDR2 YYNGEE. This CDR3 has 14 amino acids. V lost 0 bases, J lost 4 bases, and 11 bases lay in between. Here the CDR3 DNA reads TGTGCCAGCAGCGTAGCGCCCGGGGGTTACGAGCAGTACTTC. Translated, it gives CASSVAPGGYEQYF.